This TCR beta chain was identified during a study of OX40 agonist ivuxolimab in advanced cancers. Overall study: Those enrolled were about 82% male, with a mean age of around 60 years and ages from about 20 to 90.

The CDR3 spans 13 residues. Deletions cut 5 bases from V and 1 base from J, with 6 bases between. Germline V CDR1 and CDR2: SQVTM, ANQGSEA. TCRdb's copy holds only in-frame clones and misses some; the assay was immunoSEQ multiplex PCR. The data show approximately 91,000 clones, around 86% seen once. Peripheral blood came from all dose cohorts at three timepoints. This clone was detected only a few times. The sample holds other DNA sequences that translate to the same CDR3. The chain employs TRBV29-1 and TRBJ2-6; D remains unclear. The sample consisted of CD4+ or CD8+ T cells sorted from blood, taken in a trial of the OX40 agonist ivuxolimab. The sequence derives from an adult with an advanced solid tumor such as melanoma, head and neck, liver or kidney cancer. The CDR3 bases are TGCAGCGTTTCCGGTTCTGGGGCCAACGTCCTGACTTTC. This encodes CSVSGSGANVLTF.